The subject of this entry is one T cell receptor (beta chain). The antigen remains unidentified. The data were taken from a study of T cells in narcolepsy. Whole-study context: Enrolled donors included narcolepsy type 1 or type 2 patients and healthy controls. Notes on the study in general: Healthy controls reportedly lacked the autoreactive clonotypes serially found in patients' blood. In some patient and control memory CD4+ samples, autoreactive clones were absent. Autoreactive HCRT-specific and TRIB2-specific clonotypes were marked in same-patient CSF-versus-blood CD4+ comparisons.

V dropped 1 base and J dropped 1 base, with 4 bases sitting between them. Germline values: CDR1 SGHTA, CDR2 FQGTGA. The CDR3 is 13 amino acids. Sequencing was performed with immunoSEQ multiplex PCR; in TCRdb, only in-frame clones are kept and a portion is missing. The sample lists roughly 24,000 clones, 81% seen once, with 1% to 1.4% in the top ten. Input material: memory (CD45RA-) CD4+ T cells from blood. This rearrangement joins TRBV7-3 to TRBJ1-1; D not certain. The TCR comes from a human donor in good health. CDR3 amino acids: CASSLSRNTEAFF. CDR3 in DNA: TGTGCCAGCAGCTTAAGTAGGAACACTGAAGCTTTCTTT.